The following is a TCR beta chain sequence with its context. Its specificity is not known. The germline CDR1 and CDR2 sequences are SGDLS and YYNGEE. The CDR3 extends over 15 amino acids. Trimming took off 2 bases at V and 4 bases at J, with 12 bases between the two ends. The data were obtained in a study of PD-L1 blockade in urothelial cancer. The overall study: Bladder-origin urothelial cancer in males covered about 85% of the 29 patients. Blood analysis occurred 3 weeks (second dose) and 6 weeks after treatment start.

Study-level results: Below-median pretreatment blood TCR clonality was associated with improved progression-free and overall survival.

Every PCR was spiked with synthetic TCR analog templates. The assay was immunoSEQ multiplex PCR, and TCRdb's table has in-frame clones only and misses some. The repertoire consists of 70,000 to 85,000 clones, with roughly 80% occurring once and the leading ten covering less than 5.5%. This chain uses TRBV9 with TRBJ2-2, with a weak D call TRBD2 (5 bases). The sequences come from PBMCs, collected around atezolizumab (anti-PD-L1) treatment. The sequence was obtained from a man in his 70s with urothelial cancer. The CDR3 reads CASSVGVSGTGELFF. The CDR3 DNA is TGTGCCAGCAGCGTGGGAGTGTCTGGCACCGGGGAGCTGTTTTTT.